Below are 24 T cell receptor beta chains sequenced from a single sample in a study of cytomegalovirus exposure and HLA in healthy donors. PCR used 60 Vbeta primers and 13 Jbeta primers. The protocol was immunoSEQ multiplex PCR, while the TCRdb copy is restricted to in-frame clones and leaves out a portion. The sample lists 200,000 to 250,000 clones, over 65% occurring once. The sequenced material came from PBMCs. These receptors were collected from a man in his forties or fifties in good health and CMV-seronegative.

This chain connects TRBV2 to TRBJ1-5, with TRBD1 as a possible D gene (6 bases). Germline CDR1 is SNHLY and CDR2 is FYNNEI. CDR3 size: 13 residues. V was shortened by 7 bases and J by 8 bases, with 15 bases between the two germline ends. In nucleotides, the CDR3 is TGTGCCAGCAAAGACAGGCGGTCTGAGCCCCAGCATTTT. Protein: CASKDRRSEPQHF.

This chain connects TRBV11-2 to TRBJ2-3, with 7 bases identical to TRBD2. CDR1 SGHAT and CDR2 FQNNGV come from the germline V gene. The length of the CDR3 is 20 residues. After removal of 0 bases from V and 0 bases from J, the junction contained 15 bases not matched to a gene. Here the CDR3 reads CASSLESLADYVPSTDTQYF. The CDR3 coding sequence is TGTGCCAGCAGCTTAGAGTCCCTAGCGGACTACGTACCTAGCACAGATACGCAGTATTTT. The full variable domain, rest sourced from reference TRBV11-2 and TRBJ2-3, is EAGVAQSPRYKIIEKRQSVAFWCNPISGHATLYWYQQILGQGPKLLIQFQNNGVVDDSQLPKDRFSAERLKGVDSTLKIQPAKLEDSAVYLCASSLESLADYVPSTDTQYFGPGTRLTVL.

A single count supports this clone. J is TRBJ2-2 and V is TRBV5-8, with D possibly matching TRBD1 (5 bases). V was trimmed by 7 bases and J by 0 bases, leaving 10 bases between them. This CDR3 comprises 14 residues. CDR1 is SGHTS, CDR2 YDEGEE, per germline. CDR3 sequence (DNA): TGTGCCAGCGGGGCCGGACCGAACACCGGGGAGCTGTTTTTT. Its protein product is CASGAGPNTGELFF. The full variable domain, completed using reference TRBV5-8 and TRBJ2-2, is EAGVTQSPTHLIKTRGQQATLRCSPISGHTSVYWYQQALGLGLQFLLWYDEGEERNRGNFPPRFSGRQFPNYSSELNVNALELEDSALYLCASGAGPNTGELFFGEGSRLTVL.

This CDR3 is CASSLGLGSPTDTQYF. In nucleotides, the CDR3 is TGTGCCAGCAGTTTAGGCCTCGGGAGCCCCACAGATACGCAGTATTTT. V and J are TRBV27 and TRBJ2-3, with D perhaps TRBD2 (6 bases). Between the trimmed V and J ends, which lost 2 bases and 2 bases, there was a span of 14 bases. CDR3 length: 16 amino acids. Germline lookup yields CDR1 MNHEY and CDR2 SMNVEV (reference sequence).

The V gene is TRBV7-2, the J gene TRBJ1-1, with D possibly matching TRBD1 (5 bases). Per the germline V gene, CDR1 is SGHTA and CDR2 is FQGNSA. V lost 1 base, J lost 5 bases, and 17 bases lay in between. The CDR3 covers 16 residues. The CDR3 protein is CASSLVGVPGGTEAFF. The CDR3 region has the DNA TGTGCCAGCAGCTTAGTTGGAGTGCCGGGGGGTACTGAAGCTTTCTTT. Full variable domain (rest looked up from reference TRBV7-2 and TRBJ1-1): GAGVSQSPSNKVTEKGKDVELRCDPISGHTALYWYRQSLGQGLEFLIYFQGNSAPDKSGLPSDRFSAERTGGSVSTLTIQRTQQEDSAVYLCASSLVGVPGGTEAFFGQGTRLTVV.

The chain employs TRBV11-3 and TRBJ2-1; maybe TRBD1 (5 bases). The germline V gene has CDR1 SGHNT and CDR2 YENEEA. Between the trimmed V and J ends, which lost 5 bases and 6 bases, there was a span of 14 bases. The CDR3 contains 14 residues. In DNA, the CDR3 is TGTGCCAGCAGCCCAACTGGGGCCTTCAATGAGCAGTTCTTC. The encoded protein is CASSPTGAFNEQFF.

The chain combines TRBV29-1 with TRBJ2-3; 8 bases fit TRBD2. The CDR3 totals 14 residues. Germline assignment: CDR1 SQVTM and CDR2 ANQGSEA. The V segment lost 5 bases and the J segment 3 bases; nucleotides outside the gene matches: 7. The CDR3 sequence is CSVKVAGGTDTQYF. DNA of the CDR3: TGCAGCGTTAAGGTGGCGGGAGGAACAGATACGCAGTATTTT.

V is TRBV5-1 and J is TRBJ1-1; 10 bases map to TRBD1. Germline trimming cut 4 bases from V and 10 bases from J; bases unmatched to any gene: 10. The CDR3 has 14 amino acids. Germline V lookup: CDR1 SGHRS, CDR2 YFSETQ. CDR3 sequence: CASSLPRQGAGAFF. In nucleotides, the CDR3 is TGCGCCAGCAGCCTACCCCGACAGGGGGCTGGAGCTTTCTTT.

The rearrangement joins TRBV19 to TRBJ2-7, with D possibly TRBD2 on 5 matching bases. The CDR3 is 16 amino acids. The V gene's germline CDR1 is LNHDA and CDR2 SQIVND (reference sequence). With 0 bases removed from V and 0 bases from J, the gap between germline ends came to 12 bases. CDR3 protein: CASSIDLSGGSYEQYF. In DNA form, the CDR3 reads TGTGCCAGTAGTATAGATCTGAGCGGAGGCTCCTACGAGCAGTACTTC.

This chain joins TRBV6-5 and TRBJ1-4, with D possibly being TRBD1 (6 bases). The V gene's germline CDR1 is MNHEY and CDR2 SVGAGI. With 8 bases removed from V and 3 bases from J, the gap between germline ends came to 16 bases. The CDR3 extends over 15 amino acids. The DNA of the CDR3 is TGTGCCAGCCAGGCCGGGGGGGCGGCTAATGAAAAACTGTTTTTT. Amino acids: CASQAGGAANEKLFF.

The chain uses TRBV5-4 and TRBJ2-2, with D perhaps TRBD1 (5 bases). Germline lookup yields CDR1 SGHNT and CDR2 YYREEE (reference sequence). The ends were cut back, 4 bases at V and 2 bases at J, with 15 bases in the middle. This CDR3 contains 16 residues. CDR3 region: CASSPGGRANTGELFF. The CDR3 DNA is TGTGCCAGCAGCCCCGGCGGCAGGGCTAACACCGGGGAGCTGTTTTTT.

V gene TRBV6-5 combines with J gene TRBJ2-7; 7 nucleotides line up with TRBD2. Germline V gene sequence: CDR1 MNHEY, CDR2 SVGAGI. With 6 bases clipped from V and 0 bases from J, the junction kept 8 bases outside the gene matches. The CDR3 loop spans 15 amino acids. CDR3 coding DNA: TGTGCCAGCAGGCCACCCGGCGGGGGCTCCTACGAGCAGTACTTC. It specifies CASRPPGGGSYEQYF.

CDR3 coding DNA: TGTGCAAGTCGCTTACAGGGAGAGACCCAGTACTTC. This encodes CASRLQGETQYF. This sequence joins TRBV12-2 and TRBJ2-5; the table's D gene call, TRBD1, was not cross checked with the DNA. TRBV12-2 is a pseudogene. The CDR3 extends over 12 amino acids.

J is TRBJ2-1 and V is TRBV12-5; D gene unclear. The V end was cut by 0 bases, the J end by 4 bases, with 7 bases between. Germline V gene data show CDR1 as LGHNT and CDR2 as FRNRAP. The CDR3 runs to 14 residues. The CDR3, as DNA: TGTGCTAGTGGTTTGGTTGAGGTTTACAATGAGCAGTTCTTC. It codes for CASGLVEVYNEQFF.

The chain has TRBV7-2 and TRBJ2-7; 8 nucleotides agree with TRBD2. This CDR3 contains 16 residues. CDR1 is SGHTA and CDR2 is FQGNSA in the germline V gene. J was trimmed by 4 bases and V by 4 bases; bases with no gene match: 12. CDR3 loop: CASSSEPGTRGYEQYF. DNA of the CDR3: TGTGCCAGCAGCTCAGAACCCGGGACTAGGGGTTACGAGCAGTACTTC.

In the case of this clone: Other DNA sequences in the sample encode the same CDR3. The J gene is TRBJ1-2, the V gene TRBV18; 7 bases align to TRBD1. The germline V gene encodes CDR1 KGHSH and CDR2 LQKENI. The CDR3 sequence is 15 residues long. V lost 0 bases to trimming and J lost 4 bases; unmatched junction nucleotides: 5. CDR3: CASSPPGTASYGYTF. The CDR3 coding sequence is TGTGCCAGCTCACCACCTGGGACAGCCTCCTATGGCTACACCTTC.

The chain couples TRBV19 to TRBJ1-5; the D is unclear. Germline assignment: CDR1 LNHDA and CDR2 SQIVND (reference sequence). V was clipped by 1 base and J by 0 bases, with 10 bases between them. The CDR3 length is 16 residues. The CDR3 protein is CASSIAPGSSNQPQHF. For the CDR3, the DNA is TGTGCCAGTAGTATAGCGCCAGGAAGTAGCAATCAGCCCCAGCATTTT.

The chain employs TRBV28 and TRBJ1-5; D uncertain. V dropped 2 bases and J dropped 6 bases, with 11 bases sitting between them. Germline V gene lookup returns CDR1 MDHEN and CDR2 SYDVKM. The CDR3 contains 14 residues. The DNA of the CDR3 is TGTGCCAGCAGTTTACCGCAGGCCCTTCAGCCCCAGCATTTT. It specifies CASSLPQALQPQHF.

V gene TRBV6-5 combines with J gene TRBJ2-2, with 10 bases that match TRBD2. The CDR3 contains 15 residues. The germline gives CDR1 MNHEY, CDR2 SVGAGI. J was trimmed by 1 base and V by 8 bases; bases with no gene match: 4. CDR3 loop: CASGRTSGNTGELFF. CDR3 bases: TGTGCCAGCGGGCGGACTAGCGGGAACACCGGGGAGCTGTTTTTT.

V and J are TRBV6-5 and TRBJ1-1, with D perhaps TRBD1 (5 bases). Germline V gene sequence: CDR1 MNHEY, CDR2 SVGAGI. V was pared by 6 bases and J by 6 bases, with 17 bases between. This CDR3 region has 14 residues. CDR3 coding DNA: TGTGCCAGCAGCCCTCGGGGGGGAACGGCTGAAGCTTTCTTT. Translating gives CASSPRGGTAEAFF.

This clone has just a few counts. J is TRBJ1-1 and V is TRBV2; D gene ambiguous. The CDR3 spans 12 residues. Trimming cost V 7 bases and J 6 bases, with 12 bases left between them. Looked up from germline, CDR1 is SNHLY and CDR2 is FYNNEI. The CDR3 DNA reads TGTGCCAGCATTCGGACTGAACCTGAAGCTTTCTTT. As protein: CASIRTEPEAFF.

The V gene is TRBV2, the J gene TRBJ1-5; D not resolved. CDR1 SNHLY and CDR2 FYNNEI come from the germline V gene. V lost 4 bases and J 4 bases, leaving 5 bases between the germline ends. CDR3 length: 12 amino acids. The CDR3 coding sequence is TGTGCCAGCAGTGTTAGAAATCAGCCCCAGCATTTT. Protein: CASSVRNQPQHF.

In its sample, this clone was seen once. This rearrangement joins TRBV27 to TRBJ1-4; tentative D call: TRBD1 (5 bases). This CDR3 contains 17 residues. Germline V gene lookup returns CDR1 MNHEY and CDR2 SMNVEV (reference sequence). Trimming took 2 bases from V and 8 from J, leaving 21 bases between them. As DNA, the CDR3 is TGTGCCAGCAGTTTAACCCCGGGTGCAGGGATGAACGAAAAACTGTTTTTT. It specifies CASSLTPGAGMNEKLFF.

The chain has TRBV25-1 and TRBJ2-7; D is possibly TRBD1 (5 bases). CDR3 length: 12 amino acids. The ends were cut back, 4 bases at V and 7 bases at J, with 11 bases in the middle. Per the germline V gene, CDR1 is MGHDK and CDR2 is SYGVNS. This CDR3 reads CASSGTPKEQYF. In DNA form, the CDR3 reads TGTGCCAGCAGTGGGACACCGAAGGAGCAGTACTTC.